This is a list of T cell receptor beta chains from one sample in a study of shared clonotypes between healthy human individuals. Repertoires were generated with immunoSEQ multiplex PCR, while TCRdb's copy carries only in-frame clones and drops some. The table lists about 960,000 clones, approximately 76% of them singletons, with approximately 1.5% in the top ten. Sequencing input: memory CD4+ T cells sorted from blood. These receptors were taken from a man younger than 35 in good health. CDR3s include the opening cysteine and the closing phenylalanine or tryptophan. Each record gives: V gene, D gene, J gene, clone size, CDR3 protein, CDR3 DNA. D genes are given only for firm matches. Some rows have no size entry. The others give once, few or many, or a class for an expanded clone.

TRBV15,.,TRBJ1-2,.,CATSLGVAYGYTF,TGTGCCACCAGCCTTGGGGTGGCCTATGGCTACACCTTC
TRBV19,.,TRBJ2-1,.,CASSSRQGGGNEQFF,TGTGCCAGTAGTTCCAGACAGGGAGGAGGCAATGAGCAGTTCTTC
TRBV7-8,TRBD2,TRBJ2-1,.,CASSPRLAALYNEQFF,TGTGCCAGCAGCCCCCGACTAGCGGCCTTGTACAATGAGCAGTTCTTC
TRBV6-6,.,TRBJ2-5,.,CASSWGTGSETQYF,TGTGCCAGCAGTTGGGGGACCGGGTCAGAGACCCAGTACTTC
TRBV6-5,TRBD1,TRBJ1-3,.,CASRQGGGNTIYF,TGTGCCAGTCGACAGGGTGGTGGAAACACCATATATTTT
TRBV28,.,TRBJ1-1,.,CASSKGSVGDTEAFF,TGTGCCAGCTCGAAGGGGAGTGTTGGGGACACTGAAGCTTTCTTT
TRBV7-2,.,TRBJ2-3,.,CASSFTSGDTQYF,TGTGCCAGCAGCTTCACAAGCGGCGATACGCAGTATTTT
TRBV28,TRBD1,TRBJ1-6,.,CASSPGQGFSPLHF,TGTGCCAGCAGTCCTGGACAGGGTTTTTCACCCCTCCACTTT
TRBV19,TRBD1,TRBJ2-3,.,CAVGDSSVTDTQYF,TGTGCCGTAGGGGACAGTTCTGTCACAGATACGCAGTATTTT
TRBV5-4,TRBD2,TRBJ2-1,.,CASSLGLAGGKGEQFF,TGTGCCAGCAGCTTGGGACTAGCGGGGGGCAAAGGTGAGCAGTTCTTC
TRBV9,TRBD1,TRBJ1-4,.,CASSTQAGGPNEKLFF,TGTGCCAGCAGCACCCAGGCAGGGGGTCCTAATGAAAAACTGTTTTTT
TRBV27,.,TRBJ1-6,.,CASRGTGTGGALHF,TGTGCCAGCAGGGGAACAGGGACCGGAGGAGCCCTCCACTTT
TRBV6-5,.,TRBJ1-2,.,CASTQPGDYGYTF,TGTGCCAGCACCCAACCAGGGGACTATGGCTACACCTTC
TRBV7-2,TRBD2,TRBJ2-3,.,CASSLGTSGRSSSDTQYF,TGTGCCAGCAGCTTAGGGACTAGCGGGAGATCGAGCTCAGATACGCAGTATTTT
TRBV5-1,.,TRBJ1-1,.,CASSLQGPAANTEAFF,TGCGCCAGCAGCTTGCAGGGGCCGGCGGCGAACACTGAAGCTTTCTTT
TRBV7-9,.,TRBJ2-1,.,CASSSRPLAINEQFF,TGTGCCAGCAGCTCCCGGCCCCTAGCGATCAATGAGCAGTTCTTC
TRBV10-3,.,TRBJ1-2,few,CAISPSANGYTF,TGTGCCATCAGTCCATCAGCTAATGGCTACACCTTC